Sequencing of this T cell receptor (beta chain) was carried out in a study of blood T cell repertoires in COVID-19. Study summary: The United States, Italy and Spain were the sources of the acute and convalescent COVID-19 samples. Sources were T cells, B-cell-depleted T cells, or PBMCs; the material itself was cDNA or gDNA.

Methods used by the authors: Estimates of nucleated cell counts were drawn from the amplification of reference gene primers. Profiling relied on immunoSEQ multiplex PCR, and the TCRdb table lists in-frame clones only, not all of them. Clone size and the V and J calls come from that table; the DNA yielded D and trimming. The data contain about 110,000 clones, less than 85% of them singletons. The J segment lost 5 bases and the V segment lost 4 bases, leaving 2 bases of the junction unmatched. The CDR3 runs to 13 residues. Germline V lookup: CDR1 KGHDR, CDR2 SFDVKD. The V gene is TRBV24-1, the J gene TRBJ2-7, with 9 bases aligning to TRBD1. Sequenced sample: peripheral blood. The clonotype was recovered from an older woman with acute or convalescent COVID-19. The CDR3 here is CATSDRTGDEQYF. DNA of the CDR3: TGTGCCACCAGTGACCGGACAGGGGACGAGCAGTACTTC.